The 9 T cell receptor beta chains below all came from one sample that was sequenced in a study of blood T cell repertoires in COVID-19. Produced via immunoSEQ multiplex PCR; TCRdb's table is partial and in-frame only. The table has about 200,000 clones, 92% seen once. The sample comprised peripheral blood. These receptors all come from a man between 60 and 75 years old with COVID-19, enrolled during active disease.

This clone was picked up one time. The chain recombines TRBV30 with TRBJ1-5, with TRBD1 as a possible D gene (6 bases). This CDR3 region has 15 residues. Trimming pared 0 bases from V and 1 base from J, leaving 10 bases between. The germline gives CDR1 GTSNPN, CDR2 SVGIG (reference sequence). The CDR3 reads CAWSVQGGSNQPQHF. In DNA, the CDR3 is TGTGCCTGGAGTGTACAGGGAGGGAGCAATCAGCCCCAGCATTTT.

This clone was seen once. The chain couples TRBV9 to TRBJ2-7; TRBD1 aligns across 12 bases. Unmatched junction bases numbered 7, after V lost 3 bases and J lost 3 bases. The CDR3 contains 16 residues. From germline, CDR1 is SGDLS and CDR2 YYNGEE. CDR3 nucleotides: TGTGCCAGCAGCGAGACCGGGACAGGGGGCGACTACGAGCAGTACTTC. Protein: CASSETGTGGDYEQYF.

This clone was recorded once. This chain links TRBV29-1 with TRBJ1-2; 11 nucleotides agree with TRBD1. Unmatched junction bases numbered 10, after V lost 6 bases and J lost 4 bases. Germline V gene data show CDR1 as SQVTM and CDR2 as ANQGSEA. The CDR3 is made up of 15 amino acids. This chain's CDR3 is CSVIMDRGLVYGYTF. In DNA form, the CDR3 reads TGCAGCGTCATCATGGACAGGGGGCTTGTCTATGGCTACACCTTC.

This clone showed up just a few times. Additional DNA sequences in this sample encode the identical CDR3. The chain uses TRBV9 and TRBJ2-7; TRBD1 aligns across 11 bases. The CDR3 is 14 residues long. With V trimmed by 2 bases and J by 2 bases, 0 bases remained unmatched. Looked up from germline, CDR1 is SGDLS and CDR2 is YYNGEE. This CDR3 reads CASSVGQGAYEQYF. The CDR3 DNA reads as TGTGCCAGCAGCGTGGGACAGGGGGCCTACGAGCAGTACTTC.

This rearrangement joins TRBV12-3 or TRBV12-4 to TRBJ2-1; D is uncertain. This CDR3 spans 11 amino acids. Trimming left V 3 bases short and J 6 bases short, with 3 bases between. Written as DNA, the CDR3 is TGTGCCAGCAGTTTCGTCAATGAGCAGTTCTTC. Its protein is CASSFVNEQFF.

This clone has only one observation. The chain carries TRBV7-8 and TRBJ2-2; D perhaps matches TRBD2 (5 bases). Germline lookup yields CDR1 SGHVS and CDR2 FQNEAQ. Between the trimmed V and J ends, which lost 3 bases and 8 bases, there was a span of 16 bases. There are 15 residues in the CDR3. The CDR3 is CASSLRGPVDGELFF. The DNA for the CDR3 is TGTGCCAGCAGCTTGAGAGGGCCGGTTGATGGGGAGCTGTTTTTT.

This clone was recorded once. This chain connects TRBV13 to TRBJ2-7; 9 positions match TRBD1. Germline CDR1 is PRHDT and CDR2 is FYEKMQ (reference sequence). This CDR3 comprises 18 residues. The ends lost 8 bases at V and 0 bases at J; junction bases unmatched: 17. The CDR3 sequence: CASGYGTGTTRTSYEQYF. CDR3 bases: TGTGCCAGCGGCTATGGGACAGGGACAACGAGGACCTCCTACGAGCAGTACTTC.

The gene calls are TRBV19 and TRBJ2-2; weak D call: TRBD1 (7 bases). Between the trimmed V and J ends, which lost 11 bases and 0 bases, there was a span of 13 bases. CDR1 is LNHDA and CDR2 is SQIVND in the germline V gene (reference sequence). This CDR3 has 14 residues. CDR3 sequence: CASRDSPNTGELFF. Here the CDR3 DNA reads TGTGCCTCGCGGGACAGCCCGAACACCGGGGAGCTGTTTTTT.

The V and J genes are TRBV3-1 (or the pseudogene TRBV3-2) and TRBJ1-1, with TRBD1 as a possible D gene (6 bases). V shed 6 bases and J shed 0 bases, with 14 bases lying between them. Germline CDR1 reads LGHDT; CDR2 reads YNNKEL (reference sequence). The CDR3 runs to 15 residues. This CDR3 reads CASRMTGLMNTEAFF. Written as DNA, the CDR3 is TGTGCCAGCAGGATGACAGGACTCATGAACACTGAAGCTTTCTTT.